This T cell receptor beta chain was retrieved from a study of technical replicates of blood from a few donors. The method was immunoSEQ multiplex PCR; TCRdb's version includes in-frame clones alone and lacks a portion of them. Of about 56,000 clones detected, approximately 92% appear once; the ten largest clones hold around 4%. The clonotype originates from a human donor in good health. Some clones in this sample may be carry-over from other donors' samples. The specimen was PBMCs.

Here the CDR3 DNA reads TGTGCCAGTAGTATCGGAGTAGGGGGTTTCGAGCAGTACTTC. Residues: CASSIGVGGFEQYF. J is TRBJ2-7 and V is TRBV19, with a possible D match to TRBD1 (6 bases). The germline CDR1 and CDR2 sequences are LNHDA and SQIVND (reference sequence). The V gene lost 3 bases and the J gene lost 6 bases, with 15 bases spanning the gap. This CDR3 is built from 14 residues.